Below, 23 T cell receptor beta chains from the same sample are listed, as sequenced in a study of blood T cell repertoires in COVID-19. Profiling relied on immunoSEQ multiplex PCR, and the TCRdb table lists in-frame clones only, not all of them. The sample lists about 41,000 clones; approximately 90% were seen once. Source material: peripheral blood. These TCRs come from a human donor in a cohort sampled during active COVID-19.

The CDR3 sequence is CASSPRPGGYEQFF. As DNA, the CDR3 is TGTGCCAGCTCACCACGGCCAGGGGGCTATGAGCAGTTCTTC. V usage is TRBV18 and J usage is TRBJ2-1, with TRBD1 matching over 8 bases. The ends lost 1 base at V and 8 bases at J; junction bases unmatched: 4. Germline V gene sequence: CDR1 KGHSH, CDR2 LQKENI. The CDR3 loop spans 14 amino acids. Supplemented by reference TRBV18 and TRBJ2-1, the full variable domain reads NAGVMQNPRHLVRRRGQEARLRCSPMKGHSHVYWYRQLPEEGLKFMVYLQKENIIDESGMPKERFSAEFPKEGPSILRIQQVVRGDSAAYFCASSPRPGGYEQFFGPGTRLTVL.

The chain recombines TRBV19 with TRBJ1-2; TRBD1 aligns across 9 bases. CDR3 length: 16 residues. Losses at the gene ends were 7 bases for V and 6 bases for J; bases not matched to a gene: 15. Germline CDR1 and CDR2: LNHDA and SQIVND (reference sequence). The CDR3 DNA reads TGTGCCAGTAACAACAGGGGGCGCGGTCTTCATCATGGCTACACCTTC. It encodes CASNNRGRGLHHGYTF.

The chain combines TRBV6-5 with TRBJ2-1; 10 bases align to TRBD2. Germline values: CDR1 MNHEY, CDR2 SVGAGI. The V segment lost 6 bases and the J segment 4 bases; nucleotides outside the gene matches: 6. This CDR3 spans 15 amino acids. CDR3 DNA: TGTGCCAGCAGATCCGGGACTAGCGTTTACAATGAGCAGTTCTTC. This codes for CASRSGTSVYNEQFF.

The genes are TRBV11-3 and TRBJ2-3; 14 nucleotides align to TRBD2. V gave up 5 bases and J gave up 2 bases; unmatched junction bases: 9. The length of the CDR3 is 18 residues. Germline CDR1 SGHNT, CDR2 YENEEA. The CDR3 loop reads CASSGKGLAGGLTDTQYF. In DNA form, the CDR3 reads TGTGCCAGCAGCGGGAAAGGACTAGCGGGAGGACTCACAGATACGCAGTATTTT.

CDR3 DNA sequence: TGTGCCAGCAGTTGGGGGGATACCTACGAGCAGTACTTC. This codes for CASSWGDTYEQYF. The gene calls are TRBV12-3 or TRBV12-4 and TRBJ2-7; D is possibly TRBD2 (6 bases). This CDR3 region has 13 residues. The V gene lost 4 bases and the J gene lost 2 bases, with 9 bases spanning the gap.

The rearrangement uses TRBV15 and TRBJ1-2; D unclear. The germline V gene has CDR1 LNHNV and CDR2 YYDKDF (reference sequence). The CDR3 is 16 residues long. Trimming removed 7 bases from V and 2 bases from J, with 20 bases in between. The CDR3 sequence is CATNPSVGRGNYGYTF. The CDR3 DNA reads TGTGCCACCAACCCGAGTGTCGGACGGGGAAACTATGGCTACACCTTC.

The chain carries TRBV28 and TRBJ1-6, with D tentatively TRBD1 (5 bases). V was cut by 9 bases and J by 3 bases, with 9 bases left in between. This CDR3 spans 13 amino acids. Germline CDR1 and CDR2: MDHEN and SYDVKM. The DNA for the CDR3 is TGTGCCAGACCGGGGGTCTATAATTCACCCCTCCACTTT. Protein: CARPGVYNSPLHF.

The chain uses TRBV27 and TRBJ1-4, with D tentatively TRBD1 (5 bases). The germline V gene has CDR1 MNHEY and CDR2 SMNVEV (reference sequence). The V end was cut by 8 bases, the J end by 7 bases, with 11 bases between. This CDR3 contains 12 residues. The CDR3 DNA sequence: TGTGCCAGCGGGGGGGTTGGTGAAAAACTGTTTTTT. Translating it yields CASGGVGEKLFF.

The chain recombines TRBV2 with TRBJ2-3, with TRBD2 as a possible D gene (7 bases). The CDR3 loop spans 15 amino acids. V was clipped by 4 bases and J by 3 bases, with 14 bases between them. Germline assignment: CDR1 SNHLY and CDR2 FYNNEI. CDR3 in DNA: TGTGCCAGCAGTGTCGGGGGGCTTGGGACAGATACGCAGTATTTT. As protein: CASSVGGLGTDTQYF.

This clone turned up a few times. The rearrangement joins TRBV2 to TRBJ2-7; tentative D call: TRBD1 (6 bases). CDR1 SNHLY and CDR2 FYNNEI come from the germline V gene. There are 13 residues in the CDR3. V dropped 6 bases and J dropped 3 bases, with 12 bases sitting between them. For the CDR3, the DNA is TGTGCCAGCAGACCACAGGGAATCTACGAGCAGTACTTC. As protein: CASRPQGIYEQYF.

This chain connects TRBV7-3 to TRBJ2-1; 9 bases line up with TRBD2. This CDR3 has 15 residues. The germline V gene has CDR1 SGHTA and CDR2 FQGTGA. V trimming: 3 bases; J trimming: 10 bases; junction bases outside the gene matches: 10. CDR3: CASSLAAGGPREQFF. In nucleotides, the CDR3 is TGTGCCAGCAGCTTGGCGGCGGGAGGGCCAAGGGAGCAGTTCTTC.

J is TRBJ2-7 and V is TRBV11-3, with D perhaps TRBD2 (5 bases). The germline CDR1 and CDR2 sequences are SGHNT and YENEEA. The CDR3 spans 12 residues. Trimming pared 4 bases from V and 5 bases from J, leaving 9 bases between. CDR3: CASSSGRDEQYF. The CDR3 DNA is TGTGCCAGCAGCTCCGGGCGGGACGAGCAGTACTTC. Full variable domain (rest looked up from reference TRBV11-3 and TRBJ2-7): EAGVVQSPRYKIIEKKQPVAFWCNPISGHNTLYWYLQNLGQGPELLIRYENEEAVDDSQLPKDRFSAERLKGVDSTLKIQPAELGDSAVYLCASSSGRDEQYFGPGTRLTVT.

This clone has just one count. The V call is TRBV24-1, the J call TRBJ2-1, with D uncertain. CDR3 length: 11 residues. The germline V and J ends were trimmed by 3 bases and 9 bases, with 5 bases remaining between them. The germline V gene encodes CDR1 KGHDR and CDR2 SFDVKD. CDR3 protein: CATSDRSEQFF. The DNA of the CDR3 is TGTGCCACCAGTGATAGGAGTGAGCAGTTCTTC.

The V call is TRBV10-3, the J call TRBJ2-4, with 10 nucleotides matching TRBD2. V shed 2 bases and J 1 base; nucleotides not matched to a gene: 8. This CDR3 comprises 18 residues. Per the germline V gene, CDR1 is ENHRY and CDR2 is SYGVKD. Here the CDR3 DNA reads TGTGCCATCAGTGAGGAACTAGCGGGATTTAGTGCCAAAAACATTCAGTACTTC. This encodes CAISEELAGFSAKNIQYF.

The chain has TRBV27 and TRBJ2-7; 7 bases agree with TRBD1. V shed 8 bases, J shed 0 bases, and the junction held 7 bases outside the gene matches. CDR3 length equals 14 residues. Germline V lookup: CDR1 MNHEY, CDR2 SMNVEV (reference sequence). Here the CDR3 DNA reads TGTGCCAGCGGACCGGGACAGAGCTCCTACGAGCAGTACTTC. Translated, it gives CASGPGQSSYEQYF.

The rearrangement links TRBV28 to TRBJ2-7, with TRBD1 matching 7 bases. Germline CDR1 MDHEN, CDR2 SYDVKM. The CDR3 length is 13 residues. The J segment lost 2 bases and the V segment lost 9 bases, leaving 7 bases of the junction unmatched. CDR3 coding DNA: TGTGCCAGTGGACAGGTGGTACCCTACGAGCAGTACTTC. Translated: CASGQVVPYEQYF. The variable domain in full, completed from reference TRBV28 and TRBJ2-7, reads DVKVTQSSRYLVKRTGEKVFLECVQDMDHENMFWYRQDPGLGLRLIYFSYDVKMKEKGDIPEGYSVSREKKERFSLILESASTNQTSMYLCASGQVVPYEQYFGPGTRLTVT.

This chain connects TRBV11-2 to TRBJ1-2, with TRBD1 matching over 7 bases. This CDR3 spans 13 amino acids. With V trimmed by 4 bases and J by 2 bases, 1 base remained unmatched. Germline values: CDR1 SGHAT, CDR2 FQNNGV. The CDR3 DNA sequence: TGTGCCAGCAGCTCAGGGGGGAACTATGGCTACACCTTC. It translates to CASSSGGNYGYTF.

The chain couples TRBV15 to TRBJ2-3, with TRBD2 matching over 14 bases. The trim removed 5 bases at V and 1 base at J, leaving 14 bases unmatched. Per the germline V gene, CDR1 is LNHNV and CDR2 is YYDKDF (reference sequence). CDR3 length equals 20 residues. CDR3 residues: CATSGRLAGGPVSGTDTQYF. The CDR3 DNA is TGTGCCACCAGCGGTCGACTAGCGGGAGGGCCTGTTTCTGGCACAGATACGCAGTATTTT.

This chain joins TRBV11-2 and TRBJ2-7; TRBD1 is a possible D gene (5 bases). CDR1 and CDR2 from the germline V gene are SGHAT and FQNNGV. The V end lost 4 bases, the J end lost 6 bases, and 13 bases lay between the germline ends. The length of the CDR3 is 13 residues. CDR3 region: CASSSGHTSEQYF. The CDR3 region has the DNA TGTGCCAGCAGCTCCGGACATACAAGCGAGCAGTACTTC.

The chain couples TRBV30 to TRBJ2-3, with D perhaps matching TRBD2 (6 bases). Trimming removed 2 bases from V and 5 bases from J, with 11 bases in between. The CDR3 is 13 residues long. The germline V gene encodes CDR1 GTSNPN and CDR2 SVGIG (reference sequence). CDR3 in DNA: TGTGCCTGGAGTTCGACTAGACTAGATACGCAGTATTTT. It yields the protein CAWSSTRLDTQYF.

This clone was recorded a few times. The rearrangement links TRBV14 to TRBJ1-2; 12 bases map to TRBD1. V was pared by 3 bases and J by 6 bases, with 5 bases of the junction left unmatched. Germline V gene lookup returns CDR1 SGHDN and CDR2 FVKESK. The CDR3 covers 15 residues. CDR3 DNA sequence: TGTGCCAGCAGCCACCTCCGGGACAGGGGGCATGGCTACACCTTC. The encoded protein is CASSHLRDRGHGYTF.

This chain links TRBV2 with TRBJ2-7; no reliable D call. There are 11 residues in the CDR3. The germline V gene encodes CDR1 SNHLY and CDR2 FYNNEI. Trimming removed 10 bases from V and 6 bases from J, with 13 bases in between. The CDR3 DNA follows: TGTGCCACAGGCAAGGTCACCGAGCAGTACTTC. It translates to CATGKVTEQYF.

The CDR3 protein is CASSQGGGLKSNEQFF. CDR3 coding DNA: TGTGCCAGCAGCCAAGGAGGGGGATTAAAAAGCAATGAGCAGTTCTTC. V gene TRBV3-1 (or the pseudogene TRBV3-2) combines with J gene TRBJ2-1, with D possibly TRBD1 on 6 matching bases. The CDR3 is 16 amino acids. Trimming took off 1 base at V and 6 bases at J, with 16 bases between the two ends. Per germline, CDR1 LGHDT and CDR2 YNNKEL (reference sequence).